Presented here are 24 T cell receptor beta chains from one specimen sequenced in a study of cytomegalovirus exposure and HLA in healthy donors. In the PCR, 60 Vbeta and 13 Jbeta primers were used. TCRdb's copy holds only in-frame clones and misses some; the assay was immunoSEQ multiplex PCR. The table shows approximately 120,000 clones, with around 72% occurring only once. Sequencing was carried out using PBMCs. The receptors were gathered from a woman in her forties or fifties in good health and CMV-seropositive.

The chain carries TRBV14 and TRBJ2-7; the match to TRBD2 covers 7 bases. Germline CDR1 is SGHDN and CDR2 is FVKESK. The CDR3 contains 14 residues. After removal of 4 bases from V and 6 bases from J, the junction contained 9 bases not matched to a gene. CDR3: CASSPAGVVSEQYF. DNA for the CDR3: TGTGCCAGCAGCCCCGCGGGGGTCGTGAGCGAGCAGTACTTC.

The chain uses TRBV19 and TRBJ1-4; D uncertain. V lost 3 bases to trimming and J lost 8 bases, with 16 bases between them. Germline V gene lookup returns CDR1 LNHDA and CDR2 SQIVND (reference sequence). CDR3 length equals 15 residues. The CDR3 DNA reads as TGTGCCAGTAGTATCTATTCGGTGACTACCGAAAAACTGTTTTTT. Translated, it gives CASSIYSVTTEKLFF.

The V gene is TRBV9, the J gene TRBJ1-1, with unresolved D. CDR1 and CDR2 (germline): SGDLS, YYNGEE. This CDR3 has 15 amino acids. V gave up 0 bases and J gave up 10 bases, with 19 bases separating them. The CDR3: CASSVEEGGQVGAFF. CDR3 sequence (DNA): TGTGCCAGCAGCGTAGAGGAGGGAGGGCAGGTTGGAGCTTTCTTT. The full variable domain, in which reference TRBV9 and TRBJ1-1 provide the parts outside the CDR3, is DSGVTQTPKHLITATGQRVTLRCSPRSGDLSVYWYQQSLDQGLQFLIQYYNGEERAKGNILERFSAQQFPDLHSELNLSSLELGDSALYFCASSVEEGGQVGAFFGQGTRLTVV.

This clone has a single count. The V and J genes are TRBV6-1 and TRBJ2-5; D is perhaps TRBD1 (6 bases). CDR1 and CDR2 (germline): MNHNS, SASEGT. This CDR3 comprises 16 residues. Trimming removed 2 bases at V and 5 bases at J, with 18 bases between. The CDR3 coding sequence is TGTGCCAGCAGTGAATCTTTTGTCAGGGGCTTGGAGACCCAGTACTTC. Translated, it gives CASSESFVRGLETQYF.

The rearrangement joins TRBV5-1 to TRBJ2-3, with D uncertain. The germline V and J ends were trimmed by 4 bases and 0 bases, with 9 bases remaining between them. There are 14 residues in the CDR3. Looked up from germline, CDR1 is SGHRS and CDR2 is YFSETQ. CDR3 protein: CASSRDTSTDTQYF. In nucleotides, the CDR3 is TGCGCCAGCAGCAGAGACACTAGCACAGATACGCAGTATTTT.

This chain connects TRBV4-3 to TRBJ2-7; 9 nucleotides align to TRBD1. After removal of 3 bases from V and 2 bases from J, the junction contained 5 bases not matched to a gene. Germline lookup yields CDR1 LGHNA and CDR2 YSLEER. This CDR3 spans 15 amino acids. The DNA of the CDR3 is TGCGCCAGCAGCCAGAGACAGGGGGACGCCTACGAGCAGTACTTC. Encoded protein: CASSQRQGDAYEQYF.

The CDR3 coding sequence is TGCGCCAGCAGCGTGTCACTAGCGGGAGGTCCCGGGGAGCTGTTTTTT. It codes for CASSVSLAGGPGELFF. V is TRBV5-1 and J is TRBJ2-2, with TRBD2 matching over 12 bases. V shed 4 bases and J 6 bases; nucleotides not matched to a gene: 7. This CDR3 spans 16 amino acids. Germline loops: CDR1 SGHRS, CDR2 YFSETQ.

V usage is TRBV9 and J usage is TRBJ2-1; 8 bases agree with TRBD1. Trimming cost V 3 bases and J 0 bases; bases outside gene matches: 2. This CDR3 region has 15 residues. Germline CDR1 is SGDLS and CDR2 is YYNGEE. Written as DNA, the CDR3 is TGTGCCAGCAGCGGGACAGGGAGCTCCTACAATGAGCAGTTCTTC. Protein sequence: CASSGTGSSYNEQFF.

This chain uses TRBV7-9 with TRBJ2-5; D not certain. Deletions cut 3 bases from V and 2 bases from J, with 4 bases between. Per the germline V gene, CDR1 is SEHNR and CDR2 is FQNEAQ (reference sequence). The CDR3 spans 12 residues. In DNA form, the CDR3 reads TGTGCCAGCAGCTTCATTCAAGAGACCCAGTACTTC. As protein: CASSFIQETQYF.

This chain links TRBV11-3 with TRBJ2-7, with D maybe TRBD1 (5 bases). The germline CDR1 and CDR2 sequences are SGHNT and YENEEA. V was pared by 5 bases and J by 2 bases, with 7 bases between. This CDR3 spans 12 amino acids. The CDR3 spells CASSMGPYEQYF. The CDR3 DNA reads TGTGCCAGCAGCATGGGGCCCTACGAGCAGTACTTC. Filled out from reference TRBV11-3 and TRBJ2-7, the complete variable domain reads EAGVVQSPRYKIIEKKQPVAFWCNPISGHNTLYWYLQNLGQGPELLIRYENEEAVDDSQLPKDRFSAERLKGVDSTLKIQPAELGDSAVYLCASSMGPYEQYFGPGTRLTVT.

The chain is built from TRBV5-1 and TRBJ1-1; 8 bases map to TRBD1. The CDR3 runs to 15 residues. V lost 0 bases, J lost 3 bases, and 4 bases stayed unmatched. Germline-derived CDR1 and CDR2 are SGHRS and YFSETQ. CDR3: CASSLVTGVYTEAFF. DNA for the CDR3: TGCGCCAGCAGCTTGGTGACAGGGGTTTACACTGAAGCTTTCTTT.

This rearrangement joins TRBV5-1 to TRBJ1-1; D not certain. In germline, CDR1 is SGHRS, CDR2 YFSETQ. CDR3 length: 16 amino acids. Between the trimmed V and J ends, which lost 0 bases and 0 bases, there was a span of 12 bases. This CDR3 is CASSLAPRRVNTEAFF. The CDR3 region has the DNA TGCGCCAGCAGCTTGGCCCCTCGGAGGGTGAACACTGAAGCTTTCTTT.

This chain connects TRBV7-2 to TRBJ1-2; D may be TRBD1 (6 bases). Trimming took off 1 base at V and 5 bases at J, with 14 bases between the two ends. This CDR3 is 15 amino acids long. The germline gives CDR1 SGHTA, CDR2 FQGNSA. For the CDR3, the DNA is TGTGCCAGCAGCTTAGGGACAGCGGTTTTATATGGCTACACCTTC. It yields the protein CASSLGTAVLYGYTF. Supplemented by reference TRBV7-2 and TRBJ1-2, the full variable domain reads GAGVSQSPSNKVTEKGKDVELRCDPISGHTALYWYRQSLGQGLEFLIYFQGNSAPDKSGLPSDRFSAERTGGSVSTLTIQRTQQEDSAVYLCASSLGTAVLYGYTFGSGTRLTVV.

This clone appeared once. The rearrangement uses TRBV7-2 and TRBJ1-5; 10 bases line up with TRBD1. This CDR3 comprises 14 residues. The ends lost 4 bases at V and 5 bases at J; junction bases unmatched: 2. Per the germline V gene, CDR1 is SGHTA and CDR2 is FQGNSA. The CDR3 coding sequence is TGTGCCAGCAGCTCTGGACAGGGGGATCAGCCCCAGCATTTT. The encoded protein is CASSSGQGDQPQHF.

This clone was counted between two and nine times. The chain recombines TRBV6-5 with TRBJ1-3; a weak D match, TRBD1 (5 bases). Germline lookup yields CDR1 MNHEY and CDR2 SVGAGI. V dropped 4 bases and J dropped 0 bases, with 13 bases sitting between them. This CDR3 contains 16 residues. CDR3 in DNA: TGTGCCAGCAGTTTCCGGGGGGTCGGCTCTGGAAACACCATATATTTT. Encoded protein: CASSFRGVGSGNTIYF.

As DNA, the CDR3 is TGTGCCAGCAGTTTAGCAGGGTCCTCCGACTACGAGCAGTACTTC. Residues: CASSLAGSSDYEQYF. The rearrangement joins TRBV27 to TRBJ2-7, with D perhaps TRBD1 (5 bases). Trimming pared 2 bases from V and 3 bases from J, leaving 14 bases between. This CDR3 spans 15 amino acids. Germline CDR1 reads MNHEY; CDR2 reads SMNVEV (reference sequence).

DNA of the CDR3: TGTGCCAGCAGCCAGACAGGGATCCCGTCACCCCTCCACTTT. Translated, it gives CASSQTGIPSPLHF. This chain joins TRBV7-6 and TRBJ1-6; 7 nucleotides align to TRBD1. The junction had 8 bases not matched to a gene; V was cut back by 5 bases and J by 10 bases. Germline V CDR1 and CDR2: SGHVS, FNYEAQ. The CDR3 runs 14 residues.

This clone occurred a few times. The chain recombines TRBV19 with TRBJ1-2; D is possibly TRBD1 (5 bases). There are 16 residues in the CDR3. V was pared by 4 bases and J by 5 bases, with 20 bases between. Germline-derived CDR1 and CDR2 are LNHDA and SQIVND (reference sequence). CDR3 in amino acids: CASSTPGGGERYGYTF. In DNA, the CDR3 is TGTGCCAGTAGTACCCCAGGCGGAGGGGAGAGGTATGGCTACACCTTC. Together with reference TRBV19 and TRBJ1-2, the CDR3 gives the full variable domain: DGGITQSPKYLFRKEGQNVTLSCEQNLNHDAMYWYRQDPGQGLRLIYYSQIVNDFQKGDIAEGYSVSREKKESFPLTVTSAQKNPTAFYLCASSTPGGGERYGYTFGSGTRLTVV.

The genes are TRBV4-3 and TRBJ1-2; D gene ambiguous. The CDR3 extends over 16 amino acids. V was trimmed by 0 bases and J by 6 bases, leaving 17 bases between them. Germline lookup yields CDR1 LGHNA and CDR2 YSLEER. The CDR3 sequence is CASSQDSLGGYDGYTF. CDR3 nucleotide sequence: TGCGCCAGCAGCCAAGATAGTTTAGGAGGGTACGATGGCTACACCTTC.

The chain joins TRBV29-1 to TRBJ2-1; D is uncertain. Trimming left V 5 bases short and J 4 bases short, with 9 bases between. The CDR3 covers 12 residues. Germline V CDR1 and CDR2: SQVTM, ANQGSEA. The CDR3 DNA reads TGCAGCGTTCAATGGGCATACAATGAGCAGTTCTTC. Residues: CSVQWAYNEQFF.

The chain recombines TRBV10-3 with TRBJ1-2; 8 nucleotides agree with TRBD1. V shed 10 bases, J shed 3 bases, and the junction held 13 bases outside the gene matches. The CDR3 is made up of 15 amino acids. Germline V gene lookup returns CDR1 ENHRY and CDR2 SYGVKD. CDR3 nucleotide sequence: TGTGCCACAGCCACAGGGACAGGTTTAGACTATGGCTACACCTTC. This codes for CATATGTGLDYGYTF.

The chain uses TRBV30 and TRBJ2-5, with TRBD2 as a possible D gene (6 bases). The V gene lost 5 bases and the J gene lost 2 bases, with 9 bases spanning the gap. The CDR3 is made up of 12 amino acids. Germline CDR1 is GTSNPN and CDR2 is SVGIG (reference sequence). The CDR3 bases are TGTGCCTGGTTGGGGAGGCAAGAGACCCAGTACTTC. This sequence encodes CAWLGRQETQYF.

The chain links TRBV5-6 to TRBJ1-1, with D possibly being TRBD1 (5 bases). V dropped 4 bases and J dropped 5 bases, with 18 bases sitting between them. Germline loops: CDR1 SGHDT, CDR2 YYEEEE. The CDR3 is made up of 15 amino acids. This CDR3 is CASSRLRGVGTEAFF. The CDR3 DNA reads TGTGCCAGCAGCCGTCTTAGGGGTGTTGGGACTGAAGCTTTCTTT.

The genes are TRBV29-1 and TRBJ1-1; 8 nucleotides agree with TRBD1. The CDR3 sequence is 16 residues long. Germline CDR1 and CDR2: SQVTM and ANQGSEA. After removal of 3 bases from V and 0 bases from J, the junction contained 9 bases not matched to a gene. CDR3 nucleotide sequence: TGCAGCGTTGAGGGGGAACAGGGGGAGGTGAACACTGAAGCTTTCTTT. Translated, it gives CSVEGEQGEVNTEAFF.